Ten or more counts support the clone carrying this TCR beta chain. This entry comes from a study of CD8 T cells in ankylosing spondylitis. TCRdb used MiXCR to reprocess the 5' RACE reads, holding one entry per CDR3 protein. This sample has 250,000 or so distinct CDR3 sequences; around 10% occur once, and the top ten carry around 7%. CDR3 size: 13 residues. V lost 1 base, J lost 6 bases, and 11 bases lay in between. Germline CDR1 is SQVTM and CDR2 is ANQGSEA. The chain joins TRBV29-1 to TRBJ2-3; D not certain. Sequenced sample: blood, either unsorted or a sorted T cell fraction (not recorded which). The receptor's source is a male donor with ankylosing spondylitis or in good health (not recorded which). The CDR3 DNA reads TGCAGCGTTGAAGGCGGTGGCCCCGATACGCAGTATTTT. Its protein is CSVEGGGPDTQYF.